The next 23 T cell receptor beta chains were all read from a single sample in a study of PD-1 blockade in classical Hodgkin lymphoma. Data came from immunoSEQ multiplex PCR; TCRdb stores just in-frame clones and leaves some out. The sample contains tens of thousands of clones, nearly 85% of which appear only once. As to time point: cycle 4 day 1 (C4D1), after more than five weeks of nivolumab. Relapse was seen in all patients after autologous stem cell transplantation, and brentuximab vedotin exposure was variable. The sample here was peripheral blood mononuclear cells (PBMCs), taken before the fourth cycle of nivolumab. Source of these receptors: a human donor with classical Hodgkin lymphoma.

The chain joins TRBV11-2 to TRBJ2-3; TRBD2 matches at 10 bases. The germline gives CDR1 SGHAT, CDR2 FQNNGV. This CDR3 comprises 15 residues. The ends lost 4 bases at V and 5 bases at J; junction bases unmatched: 6. The CDR3, as DNA: TGTGCCAGCAGCTCCCTAGCGGGAGCGGGAGATACGCAGTATTTT. Amino acids: CASSSLAGAGDTQYF.

The table lists this clone with a count of one. This chain links TRBV18 with TRBJ2-3; D may be TRBD2 (6 bases). The CDR3 has 14 residues. Per the germline V gene, CDR1 is KGHSH and CDR2 is LQKENI. V gave up 3 bases and J gave up 2 bases, with 9 bases separating them. The CDR3 reads CASSPRDFTDTQYF. The CDR3 nucleotides read TGTGCCAGCTCACCGAGGGACTTCACAGATACGCAGTATTTT.

A single count supports this clone. CDR3 sequence reads: CASSIEGTGYEQYF. Written as DNA, the CDR3 is TGTGCCAGTAGTATAGAAGGGACAGGGTACGAGCAGTACTTC. The rearrangement joins TRBV19 to TRBJ2-7; 9 nucleotides align to TRBD1. This CDR3 contains 14 residues. CDR1 is LNHDA and CDR2 is SQIVND in the germline V gene (reference sequence). Trimming removed 0 bases from V and 4 bases from J; junction bases left unmatched: 1.

By proportion, this clone is medium-sized. CDR3: CASSFGSSGANVLTF. The DNA for the CDR3 is TGTGCCAGCAGCTTCGGTAGCTCTGGGGCCAACGTCCTGACTTTC. The gene calls are TRBV5-4 and TRBJ2-6; D is undetermined. CDR1 is SGHNT and CDR2 is YYREEE in the germline V gene (reference sequence). V dropped 2 bases and J dropped 0 bases, with 6 bases sitting between them. The CDR3 loop spans 15 amino acids.

This sequence joins TRBV28 and TRBJ2-7; 8 bases agree with TRBD1. With 7 bases clipped from V and 5 bases from J, the junction kept 7 bases outside the gene matches. This CDR3 contains 13 residues. Germline assignment: CDR1 MDHEN and CDR2 SYDVKM. The CDR3 coding sequence is TGTGCCAGCAAACTGGACAGGGACGACGAGCAGTACTTC. Its translation: CASKLDRDDEQYF.

The chain combines TRBV2 with TRBJ2-7; TRBD1 might be the D (5 bases). The CDR3 consists of 13 residues. The germline CDR1 and CDR2 sequences are SNHLY and FYNNEI. V lost 4 bases and J 6 bases, leaving 13 bases between the germline ends. The CDR3 DNA reads as TGTGCCAGCAGTGGGCAGGGTACAACCGAGCAGTACTTC. This codes for CASSGQGTTEQYF.

This rearrangement joins TRBV30 to TRBJ1-2; D gene ambiguous. V was pared by 6 bases and J by 4 bases, with 9 bases between. Germline V gene lookup returns CDR1 GTSNPN and CDR2 SVGIG (reference sequence). CDR3 length: 11 residues. The CDR3 DNA is TGTGCCTGTACCGTAGGCTATGGCTACACCTTC. Translated, it gives CACTVGYGYTF.

This clone was observed a few times. This chain links TRBV7-2 with TRBJ1-5; weak D call: TRBD1 (5 bases). CDR3 length equals 14 residues. Trimming removed 5 bases at V and 3 bases at J, with 11 bases between. Germline loops: CDR1 SGHTA, CDR2 FQGNSA. The CDR3 spells CASSVGPANQPQHF. The CDR3 bases are TGTGCCAGCAGCGTGGGGCCAGCCAATCAGCCCCAGCATTTT.

The V gene is TRBV11-1, the J gene TRBJ1-3; 7 bases are shared with TRBD1. The CDR3 consists of 15 residues. V lost 4 bases, J lost 2 bases, and 5 bases stayed unmatched. From germline, CDR1 is SGHAT and CDR2 FQDESV (reference sequence). The CDR3 region is CASSSTGTAGNTIYF. DNA of the CDR3: TGTGCCAGCAGCTCGACCGGGACAGCTGGAAACACCATATATTTT.

The chain joins TRBV29-1 to TRBJ2-7; TRBD1 is a possible D gene (7 bases). Trimming shortened V by 3 bases and J by 2 bases, and 17 bases separated the two germline ends. Germline loops: CDR1 SQVTM, CDR2 ANQGSEA. The CDR3 length is 15 residues. CDR3 bases: TGCAGCGTTGATACCGAGGGCAGGGGGGCCTACGAGCAGTACTTC. Its protein product is CSVDTEGRGAYEQYF.

The rearrangement links TRBV10-3 to TRBJ2-2; 13 bases line up with TRBD2. Germline CDR1 is ENHRY and CDR2 is SYGVKD. There are 16 residues in the CDR3. V trimming: 2 bases; J trimming: 6 bases; junction bases outside the gene matches: 3. The CDR3: CAISELGLAGAGELFF. The CDR3 bases are TGTGCCATCAGTGAGCTAGGACTAGCGGGAGCCGGGGAGCTGTTTTTT.

This rearrangement joins TRBV9 to TRBJ2-7; D is ambiguous. Trimming pared 0 bases from V and 0 bases from J, leaving 7 bases between. The CDR3 loop spans 14 amino acids. CDR1 SGDLS and CDR2 YYNGEE come from the germline V gene. CDR3 nucleotides: TGTGCCAGCAGCGTAGTTCAAAACTCCTACGAGCAGTACTTC. Protein sequence: CASSVVQNSYEQYF.

A single count supports this clone. The CDR3 is CASSISTGYGGYTF. The CDR3 bases are TGTGCCAGTAGTATTTCGACAGGGTATGGTGGCTACACCTTC. The chain employs TRBV19 and TRBJ1-2; 7 positions agree with TRBD1. This CDR3 contains 14 residues. Germline trimming cut 3 bases from V and 7 bases from J; bases unmatched to any gene: 8. CDR1 is LNHDA, CDR2 SQIVND, per germline (reference sequence).

This chain connects TRBV4-1 to TRBJ2-1; 10 nucleotides align to TRBD1. The CDR3 sequence is 15 residues long. V trimming: 1 base; J trimming: 7 bases; junction bases outside the gene matches: 4. Germline V gene data show CDR1 as MGHRA and CDR2 as YSYEKL. CDR3 residues: CASSQGQGAWNEQFF. The CDR3 DNA sequence: TGCGCCAGCAGCCAAGGACAGGGGGCGTGGAATGAGCAGTTCTTC.

The chain has TRBV6-5 and TRBJ1-2, with 7 bases lining up with TRBD1. Germline-derived CDR1 and CDR2 are MNHEY and SVGAGI. This CDR3 contains 13 residues. Trimming took 6 bases from V and 1 from J; bases not matched to a gene: 2. CDR3 bases: TGTGCCAGCAGGAGACAGGGTAACTATGGCTACACCTTC. This gives the protein CASRRQGNYGYTF.

The chain uses TRBV19 and TRBJ2-2, with TRBD1 as a possible D gene (6 bases). V lost 6 bases and J lost 0, with 11 bases in between. CDR3 size: 15 residues. Per germline, CDR1 LNHDA and CDR2 SQIVND (reference sequence). The CDR3 loop reads CASSYRDPNTGELFF. In DNA, the CDR3 is TGTGCCAGTAGCTACAGGGACCCGAACACCGGGGAGCTGTTTTTT. The variable domain in full, with the rest retrieved from reference TRBV19 and TRBJ2-2, is DGGITQSPKYLFRKEGQNVTLSCEQNLNHDAMYWYRQDPGQGLRLIYYSQIVNDFQKGDIAEGYSVSREKKESFPLTVTSAQKNPTAFYLCASSYRDPNTGELFFGEGSRLTVL.

The V gene is TRBV10-3, the J gene TRBJ2-3; TRBD1 matches 9 bases. The CDR3 is 14 amino acids. The J segment lost 4 bases and the V segment lost 4 bases, leaving 3 bases of the junction unmatched. Germline CDR1 and CDR2: ENHRY and SYGVKD. The CDR3 spells CAISAGTGSDTQYF. The CDR3 DNA follows: TGTGCCATCAGTGCCGGGACAGGGTCAGATACGCAGTATTTT.

This clone came up a few times. V gene TRBV5-1 combines with J gene TRBJ2-7, with 8 bases that match TRBD1. This CDR3 is 13 amino acids long. The germline gives CDR1 SGHRS, CDR2 YFSETQ. J lost 3 bases, V lost 1 base, and 0 bases had no gene match. Written as DNA, the CDR3 is TGCGCCAGCAGCTTGACAGGGGGCTACGAGCAGTACTTC. Amino acid sequence: CASSLTGGYEQYF.

This chain links TRBV30 with TRBJ2-7, with 7 positions matching TRBD1. V lost 3 bases to trimming and J lost 5 bases; unmatched junction nucleotides: 7. Germline CDR1 reads GTSNPN; CDR2 reads SVGIG (reference sequence). The length of the CDR3 is 13 residues. The CDR3 DNA sequence: TGTGCCTGGAGCGACAGGGATGGGGACGAGCAGTACTTC. Translating gives CAWSDRDGDEQYF.

This chain connects TRBV7-9 to TRBJ1-4; D is undetermined. The CDR3 loop spans 11 amino acids. Germline V gene lookup returns CDR1 SEHNR and CDR2 FQNEAQ (reference sequence). The V gene lost 6 bases and the J gene lost 8 bases, with 7 bases spanning the gap. The CDR3 bases are TGTGCCAGCAGTACATTCGAAAAACTGTTTTTT. It yields the protein CASSTFEKLFF.

The chain uses TRBV4-3 and TRBJ1-5, with D hard to call. Trimming left V 1 base short and J 3 bases short, with 10 bases between. CDR3 length: 15 amino acids. Germline lookup yields CDR1 LGHNA and CDR2 YSLEER. This CDR3 is CASSQGLQTNQPQHF. The CDR3 DNA follows: TGCGCCAGCAGCCAAGGATTACAGACCAATCAGCCCCAGCATTTT.

The rearrangement uses TRBV28 and TRBJ1-4; TRBD1 aligns across 7 bases. CDR1 and CDR2 from the germline V gene are MDHEN and SYDVKM. V shed 3 bases, J shed 7 bases, and the junction held 5 bases outside the gene matches. This CDR3 is built from 14 residues. The CDR3 reads CASSLGQFSEKLFF. The CDR3 region has the DNA TGTGCCAGCAGTTTGGGACAGTTTAGTGAAAAACTGTTTTTT.

The chain is built from TRBV2 and TRBJ2-2; D is possibly TRBD1 (5 bases). Trimming pared 8 bases from V and 2 bases from J, leaving 9 bases between. The CDR3 is 13 residues long. Germline CDR1 SNHLY, CDR2 FYNNEI. CDR3: CASAGINTGELFF. The CDR3 nucleotides are TGTGCCAGCGCAGGGATAAACACCGGGGAGCTGTTTTTT. Complete variable domain (other parts from reference TRBV2 and TRBJ2-2): EPEVTQTPSHQVTQMGQEVILRCVPISNHLYFYWYRQILGQKVEFLVSFYNNEISEKSEIFDDQFSVERPDGSNFTLKIRSTKLEDSAMYFCASAGINTGELFFGEGSRLTVL.